One sample yielded the 30 T cell receptor delta chains listed below, sequenced in a study of Vδ1+ human thymocytes (dated by TCRdb to the late 2010s). These receptors are not linked to any known antigen. Instrument used: Illumina MiSeq. RNA was isolated using the RNeasy mini kit, and reverse transcription was performed with Superscript III. Multiplex PCR was used to generate CDR3 amplicons, with pooled V-gene forward primers and a constant-region reverse primer carrying Illumina adaptor overhangs. TCRdb reprocessed the public reads with the caller CATT; rows with the same DNA were merged afterwards. Counted in this sample were tens of thousands of delta-chain clones; 7.5% to 9% of them appeared once. Jointly, the top ten make up roughly 0.98% of the sample. What the work shows at the level of the full study, not this receptor alone: The thymic TRG and TRD repertoires appeared highly polyclonal, with Gaussian CDR3 length distributions, in contrast to the oligoclonal repertoires of peripheral blood.

What was sequenced was Vdelta1+ gamma-delta thymocytes from the thymus. Reading the label with the study, this specimen's cell subset or site is: FACS-sorted CD3+ TCRalphabeta- TCRVdelta1+ TCRVdelta2- thymocytes. The receptors come from a child under three years old who had congenital heart surgery.

The rearrangement joins TRDV1 to TRDJ1; 8 bases align to TRDD3. V was clipped by 7 bases and J by 5 bases; unmatched bases: 12. The CDR3 covers 15 residues. Per germline, CDR1 TSWWSYY and CDR2 QGS. CDR3 nucleotide sequence: TGTGCTCTTGTCACTGGGGGTCTCCTGGGAGATAAACTCATCTTT. As protein: CALVTGGLLGDKLIF.

The table lists this clone with a few counts. This chain joins TRDV1 and TRDJ1; TRDD3 matches 10 bases. CDR3 size: 21 residues. CDR1 and CDR2 (germline): TSWWSYY, QGS. The J segment lost 0 bases and the V segment lost 0 bases, leaving 16 bases of the junction unmatched. This CDR3 reads CALGELGGPYWGMFYTDKLIF. In DNA, the CDR3 is TGTGCTCTTGGGGAACTAGGGGGCCCGTACTGGGGGATGTTTTACACCGATAAACTCATCTTT.

This clone has only a few counts. This chain uses TRDV1 with TRDJ1; TRDD3 might be the D (5 bases). CDR3 size: 16 residues. Trimming took off 3 bases at V and 2 bases at J, with 16 bases between the two ends. Germline V CDR1 and CDR2: TSWWSYY, QGS. CDR3 nucleotides: TGTGCTCTTGGGGAGCCCGGTGGGGCGGTAACCGATAAACTCATCTTT. As protein: CALGEPGGAVTDKLIF.

This clone was observed a few times. This rearrangement joins TRDV1 to TRDJ1; perhaps TRDD3 as D (5 bases). The CDR3 is 19 residues long. V dropped 0 bases and J dropped 5 bases, with 25 bases sitting between them. Per germline, CDR1 TSWWSYY and CDR2 QGS. The CDR3 spells CALGELKDWYPYWTDKLIF. The CDR3 nucleotides read TGTGCTCTTGGGGAACTAAAGGACTGGTACCCGTACTGGACAGATAAACTCATCTTT.

This clone turned up a few times. The chain carries TRDV1 and TRDJ1, with D maybe TRDD3 (6 bases). Trimming cost V 2 bases and J 0 bases, with 28 bases left between them. The germline V gene has CDR1 TSWWSYY and CDR2 QGS. CDR3 size: 21 residues. The CDR3 is CALGEAPSSRGTEGYTDKLIF. The CDR3 coding sequence is TGTGCTCTTGGGGAAGCCCCCTCCTCCCGGGGGACGGAAGGGTACACCGATAAACTCATCTTT.

V usage is TRDV1 and J usage is TRDJ1; D gene unclear. The CDR3 runs to 19 residues. The V end lost 3 bases, the J end lost 0 bases, and 23 bases lay between the germline ends. Germline V gene data show CDR1 as TSWWSYY and CDR2 as QGS. CDR3 coding DNA: TGTGCTCTTGGGGACCACCCTAGACTTCACCCCCAGTACACCGATAAACTCATCTTT. Encoded protein: CALGDHPRLHPQYTDKLIF.

This clone was recorded a few times. V usage is TRDV1 and J usage is TRDJ1; a possible D gene is TRDD2 (7 bases). Germline V gives CDR1 TSWWSYY, CDR2 QGS. V lost 3 bases and J lost 3, with 35 bases in between. The CDR3 has 22 amino acids. Here the CDR3 DNA reads TGTGCTCTTGGGGATGCCGAATTCCTACCCTTTACCTGGGGACCCTTCCCCGATAAACTCATCTTT. Protein sequence: CALGDAEFLPFTWGPFPDKLIF.

The V call is TRDV1, the J call TRDJ1, with TRDD3 as a possible D gene (9 bases). Germline CDR1 and CDR2: TSWWSYY and QGS. V lost 1 base and J 0 bases, leaving 33 bases between the germline ends. This CDR3 region has 23 residues. Here the CDR3 reads CALGEREAFLGCSGGSYTDKLIF. In nucleotides, the CDR3 is TGTGCTCTTGGGGAACGGGAGGCCTTCCTAGGATGTTCTGGGGGATCCTACACCGATAAACTCATCTTT.

J is TRDJ1 and V is TRDV1; possibly TRDD3 for D (5 bases). From germline, CDR1 is TSWWSYY and CDR2 QGS. This CDR3 contains 15 residues. Trimming took 3 bases from V and 2 from J, leaving 13 bases between them. The CDR3 protein is CALGDAEGATDKLIF. CDR3 DNA sequence: TGTGCTCTTGGGGATGCCGAGGGGGCTACCGATAAACTCATCTTT.

This clone occurred a few times. The V call is TRDV1, the J call TRDJ1; D gene ambiguous. Germline V gene data show CDR1 as TSWWSYY and CDR2 as QGS. V was clipped by 3 bases and J by 11 bases, with 10 bases between them. The CDR3 totals 11 residues. The CDR3 DNA is TGTGCTCTTGGGGACCGAGGCATCCTCATCTTT. Its protein product is CALGDRGILIF.

The V gene was identified as TRDV1, while no J gene was called; TRDD3, as called in the table, went unchecked against the DNA. Germline V gene data show CDR1 as TSWWSYY and CDR2 as QGS. CDR3 length equals 18 residues. The DNA for the CDR3 is TGTGCTCTTGGGGACGGTTCCTACGGGGGAAGGTACACCGATAAACCCATCTTT. Translating it yields CALGDGSYGGRYTDKPIF.

The chain joins TRDV1 to TRDJ1, with a possible D match to TRDD3 (6 bases). The V and J ends lost 4 bases and 1 base respectively, with 34 bases between them. Germline assignment: CDR1 TSWWSYY and CDR2 QGS. This CDR3 comprises 22 residues. The DNA of the CDR3 is TGTGCTCTTGGGGTCCGGCACCCCCATTCTTGGACTACCTTACTGGGCACCGATAAACTCATCTTT. It encodes CALGVRHPHSWTTLLGTDKLIF.

This clone was observed a few times. The genes are TRDV1 and TRDJ1; no clear D gene. Between the trimmed V and J ends, which lost 0 bases and 0 bases, there was a span of 14 bases. CDR1 is TSWWSYY, CDR2 QGS, per germline. The CDR3 spans 17 residues. CDR3 nucleotides: TGTGCTCTTGGGGAACTAGTGGGCTTACTGTACACCGATAAACTCATCTTT. The encoded protein is CALGELVGLLYTDKLIF.

This clone was recorded a few times. The rearrangement joins TRDV1 to TRDJ1, with 11 positions matching TRDD3. The length of the CDR3 is 19 residues. CDR1 and CDR2 from the germline V gene are TSWWSYY and QGS. The junction had 19 bases not matched to a gene; V was cut back by 2 bases and J by 8 bases. CDR3 protein: CALGEKSTPTVGGYGKLIF. The CDR3 coding sequence is TGTGCTCTTGGGGAAAAATCCACTCCTACCGTTGGGGGATACGGCAAACTCATCTTT.

This clone occurred a few times. The chain links TRDV1 to TRDJ1, with 9 bases lining up with TRDD3. V shed 1 base, J shed 0 bases, and the junction held 18 bases outside the gene matches. Germline V gives CDR1 TSWWSYY, CDR2 QGS. The CDR3 length is 21 residues. CDR3 region: CALGEHWQSLLGDQYTDKLIF. The CDR3 DNA sequence: TGTGCTCTTGGGGAACACTGGCAGTCGCTACTGGGGGACCAGTACACCGATAAACTCATCTTT.

The V call is TRDV1, the J call TRDJ2; TRDD3 agrees at 10 bases. The J gene, left out of TCRdb, was set here by checking the DNA against germline. Germline-derived CDR1 and CDR2 are TSWWSYY and QGS. This CDR3 is built from 18 residues. V gave up 0 bases and J gave up 3 bases; unmatched junction bases: 7. The CDR3 region has the DNA TGTGCTCTTGGGGAACTTGGGGGGATACGGATGGTGACAGCACAACTCTTCTTT. It encodes CALGELGGIRMVTAQLFF.

The rearrangement links TRDV1 to TRDJ1; 10 nucleotides match TRDD3. J lost 3 bases, V lost 5 bases, and 12 bases had no gene match. CDR1 and CDR2 (germline): TSWWSYY, QGS. The CDR3 covers 17 residues. The CDR3, as DNA: TGTGCTCTTGGGTGGGGAACCTGGGGGATATGGTCCGATAAACTCATCTTT. It specifies CALGWGTWGIWSDKLIF.

No V gene call was produced; the J gene was TRDJ1; whether TRDD3, the table's D call, matches the DNA was not checked. The CDR3 covers 20 residues. CDR3 sequence reads: CALGERLGSTGPLGTDKLIF. As DNA, the CDR3 is TGTGCTCTTGGGGAACGACTTGGGAGTACTGGGCCACTGGGGACCGATAAACTCATCTTT.

V and J are TRDV1 and TRDJ1; 10 bases align to TRDD3. The CDR3 contains 17 residues. CDR1 is TSWWSYY, CDR2 QGS, per germline. Trimming removed 1 base from V and 9 bases from J; junction bases left unmatched: 14. The CDR3 spells CALGEPLPTGGYEELIF. For the CDR3, the DNA is TGTGCTCTTGGGGAACCGCTTCCTACGGGGGGATACGAGGAACTCATCTTT.

The gene calls are TRDV3 and TRDJ2; 7 positions agree with TRDD3. Germline V gene data show CDR1 as TVYSNPD and CDR2 as GDNSRS (reference sequence). V shed 2 bases, J shed 1 base, and the junction held 13 bases outside the gene matches. The CDR3 loop spans 17 amino acids. In nucleotides, the CDR3 is TGTGCCTTTCCGGCACGGGGGATGGCTTATTTGACAGCACAACTCTTCTTT. As protein: CAFPARGMAYLTAQLFF.

The V call is TRDV1, the J call TRDJ1; 9 positions agree with TRDD3. Trimming removed 5 bases from V and 0 bases from J; junction bases left unmatched: 10. CDR1 and CDR2 (germline): TSWWSYY, QGS. The CDR3 consists of 17 residues. The CDR3 DNA sequence: TGTGCTCTTGGGAAAAAGGGGATACGGAGGTACACCGATAAACTCATCTTT. This encodes CALGKKGIRRYTDKLIF.

The gene calls are TRDV1 and TRDJ1; 12 nucleotides match TRDD3. V was clipped by 1 base and J by 3 bases; unmatched bases: 18. The CDR3 has 21 residues. Germline V lookup: CDR1 TSWWSYY, CDR2 QGS. CDR3 in DNA: TGTGCTCTTGGGGAACAAATCCGGAGAGGGTACTGGGGGATACTAGCCGATAAACTCATCTTT. Its translation: CALGEQIRRGYWGILADKLIF.

On this clone itself: One end of the junction fails to match germline, which may point to a read error. Other DNA sequences in this sample translate to the same CDR3. The V call is TRDV1, the J call TRDJ1; D may correspond to TRDD2 or TRDD3 (9 bases each). CDR1 and CDR2 (germline): TSWWSYY, QGS. CDR3 length: 22 amino acids. Written as DNA, the CDR3 is TGTGCTCTCGGGGAACCTCCCCCGGCCTTCCTACGTTTGGGGGATATAACCGATAAACTCATCTTT. Amino acids: CALGEPPPAFLRLGDITDKLIF.

The chain joins TRDV1 to TRDJ1; 10 bases align to TRDD3. TCRdb offers no J gene call, so here the DNA was matched to germline to obtain one. This CDR3 has 21 amino acids. V lost 3 bases to trimming and J lost 3 bases; unmatched junction nucleotides: 22. CDR1 is TSWWSYY and CDR2 is QGS in the germline V gene. The CDR3 sequence: CALGDFTPNFLYWGMPDKLIF. The CDR3 coding sequence is TGTGCTCTTGGGGACTTCACCCCGAACTTCCTCTACTGGGGGATGCCCGATAAACTCATCTTT.

The chain links TRDV1 to TRDJ1, with TRDD3 as a possible D gene (6 bases). TCRdb carries no J gene annotation; the J gene was assigned here by matching the DNA with germline. CDR1 is TSWWSYY and CDR2 is QGS in the germline V gene. The CDR3 loop spans 19 amino acids. The ends were cut back, 2 bases at V and 0 bases at J, with 22 bases in the middle. The CDR3 DNA reads as TGTGCTCTTGGGGAATCACTCTGGGGCCACAAAATTCACACCGATAAACTCATCTTT. This translates into CALGESLWGHKIHTDKLIF.

This clone occurred a few times. V and J are TRDV1 and TRDJ1; a weak D match, TRDD3 (5 bases). CDR3 length: 20 residues. V was clipped by 1 base and J by 0 bases, with 24 bases between them. In germline, CDR1 is TSWWSYY, CDR2 QGS. CDR3 in amino acids: CALGERGGWTNGRYTDKLIF. The CDR3 DNA reads as TGTGCTCTTGGGGAACGGGGAGGATGGACCAATGGGCGGTACACCGATAAACTCATCTTT.

The chain couples TRDV1 to TRDJ1; TRDD3 aligns across 8 bases. The CDR3 runs 19 residues. Germline trimming cut 2 bases from V and 0 bases from J; bases unmatched to any gene: 14. CDR1 and CDR2 from the germline V gene are TSWWSYY and QGS. The CDR3 DNA reads TGTGCTCTTGGGGAATTGGGGGATCGAAGTTTCAAGTACACCGATAAACTCATCTTT. Encoded protein: CALGELGDRSFKYTDKLIF.

A few counts support this clone. The gene calls are TRDV1 and TRDJ1; 10 bases are a match to TRDD3. Germline V gene lookup returns CDR1 TSWWSYY and CDR2 QGS. V shed 2 bases and J 4 bases; nucleotides not matched to a gene: 7. CDR3 length: 16 amino acids. CDR3 nucleotide sequence: TGTGCTCTTGGGGAAACTAACGCTGGGGGATACGATAAACTCATCTTT. Its protein is CALGETNAGGYDKLIF.

This clone was seen more than once but under ten times. One end of the junction is discordant with germline, which a read error may explain. The chain combines TRDV1 with TRDJ1; 8 bases map to TRDD3. This CDR3 region has 19 residues. Germline CDR1 is TSWWSYY and CDR2 is QGS. The CDR3 loop is CALGTPTPSGGLYTDKLIF. The DNA of the CDR3 is TGTGCTCTTGGGACTCCCACCCCATCTGGGGGACTTTACACTGATAAACTCATCTTT.

This clone was counted a few times. This sequence joins TRDV1 and TRDJ1; the D gene could be TRDD2 or TRDD3 (8 bases each). The V and J ends lost 1 base and 2 bases respectively, with 20 bases between them. Germline CDR1 reads TSWWSYY; CDR2 reads QGS. The CDR3 extends over 18 amino acids. Written as DNA, the CDR3 is TGTGCTCTTGGGGAACAAAACTTCCTACGGGGGATAACCGATAAACTCATCTTT. Protein: CALGEQNFLRGITDKLIF.